This T cell receptor beta chain was recorded in a study of technical replicates of blood from several donors. Germline CDR1 and CDR2: WSHSY and SAAADI. V was trimmed by 4 bases and J by 1 base, leaving 4 bases between them. This CDR3 spans 12 amino acids. Generated by immunoSEQ multiplex PCR, the TCRdb table keeps only in-frame clones and is missing some. The data show about 63,000 clones, around 87% seen once. Material: PBMCs. The V and J genes are TRBV10-2 and TRBJ1-1; D gene unclear. The receptor's source is a human donor in good health. Some clones in this sample may be carry-over from other donors' samples. CDR3 sequence reads: CASSVQNTEAFF. DNA for the CDR3: TGCGCCAGCAGTGTTCAGAACACTGAAGCTTTCTTT.